The 15 T cell receptor beta chains presented below share a single source sample, sequenced in a study of response to subunit inactivated influenza vaccine. Via MiXCR, TCRdb re-called the RT-PCR reads, giving one row per CDR3 protein. Here the sample spans roughly 630,000 distinct CDR3 sequences, 14% being singletons. Material: PBMCs from blood, obtained about 14 days before vaccination. All receptors come from a man aged 45-65 years who received an inactivated influenza vaccine.

The chain joins TRBV10-3 to TRBJ2-3; the D gene is possibly TRBD2 (5 bases). The germline V gene has CDR1 ENHRY and CDR2 SYGVKD. The CDR3 runs to 14 residues. Trimming took 4 bases from V and 1 from J, leaving 9 bases between them. CDR3 sequence (DNA): TGTGCCATCAGTGGCATTAGCGGCACAGATACGCAGTATTTT. It encodes CAISGISGTDTQYF.

The V call is TRBV20-1, the J call TRBJ1-1; no reliable D call. Germline CDR1 is DFQATT and CDR2 is SNEGSKA (reference sequence). Trimming cost V 7 bases and J 0 bases, with 15 bases left between them. CDR3 length equals 14 residues. This CDR3 is CSVPSRGMNTEAFF. The CDR3 nucleotides are TGCAGTGTTCCCTCCCGAGGGATGAACACTGAAGCTTTCTTT.

This clonotype was detected a few times. The rearrangement uses TRBV5-1 and TRBJ2-5; no definite D call. V was pared by 0 bases and J by 5 bases, with 8 bases between. The CDR3 contains 13 residues. Germline CDR1 reads SGHRS; CDR2 reads YFSETQ. The CDR3: CASSLGQDETQYF. The CDR3 DNA reads as TGCGCCAGCAGCTTGGGCCAAGACGAGACCCAGTACTTC. Looking up the rest from reference TRBV5-1 and TRBJ2-5 gives the full variable domain: KAGVTQTPRYLIKTRGQQVTLSCSPISGHRSVSWYQQTPGQGLQFLFEYFSETQRNKGNFPGRFSGRQFSNSRSEMNVSTLELGDSALYLCASSLGQDETQYFGPGTRLLVL.

The chain has TRBV7-9 and TRBJ2-2; D uncertain. The CDR3 has 15 residues. Germline-derived CDR1 and CDR2 are SEHNR and FQNEAQ (reference sequence). V was cut by 5 bases and J by 3 bases, with 13 bases left in between. The DNA of the CDR3 is TGTGCCAGCAGCCCCCAGTTTGCGGACACCGGGGAGCTGTTTTTT. Amino acid sequence: CASSPQFADTGELFF. Full variable domain (missing parts from reference TRBV7-9 and TRBJ2-2): DTGVSQNPRHKITKRGQNVTFRCDPISEHNRLYWYRQTLGQGPEFLTYFQNEAQLEKSRLLSDRFSAERPKGSFSTLEIQRTEQGDSAMYLCASSPQFADTGELFFGEGSRLTVL.

Only a few counts were recorded for this clonotype. This chain joins TRBV5-1 and TRBJ2-2; D may match TRBD1 or TRBD2 (5 bases each). This CDR3 contains 16 residues. The germline V gene has CDR1 SGHRS and CDR2 YFSETQ. With 4 bases removed from V and 3 bases from J, the gap between germline ends came to 16 bases. The CDR3 DNA is TGCGCCAGCAGCCCCGGGCGAGGGGCGTACACCGGGGAGCTGTTTTTT. Protein sequence: CASSPGRGAYTGELFF.

The sample holds a few counts of this clonotype. The V call is TRBV6-2 or TRBV6-3, the J call TRBJ2-4; 7 bases align to TRBD2. Germline V gene sequence: CDR1 MNHEY, CDR2 SVGEGT. After removal of 11 bases from V and 4 bases from J, the junction contained 14 bases not matched to a gene. CDR3 size: 15 residues. The CDR3 sequence: CARGRSGDLKNIQYF. DNA for the CDR3: TGTGCCCGCGGTCGGAGCGGGGATCTAAAAAACATTCAGTACTTC.

This clonotype was observed a handful of times. The V gene is TRBV28, the J gene TRBJ2-7; D perhaps matches TRBD2 (5 bases). The CDR3 extends over 14 amino acids. The germline V gene encodes CDR1 MDHEN and CDR2 SYDVKM. Trimming took off 10 bases at V and 4 bases at J, with 20 bases between the two ends. The CDR3 region is CATLGAGGLYEQYF. In DNA, the CDR3 is TGTGCCACCCTCGGAGCAGGAGGCCTATACGAGCAGTACTTC.

Only a few counts were recorded for this clonotype. The V gene is TRBV24-1, the J gene TRBJ2-2; the match to TRBD2 covers 7 bases. CDR3 length: 14 amino acids. V trimming: 9 bases; J trimming: 0 bases; junction bases outside the gene matches: 3. The V gene's germline CDR1 is KGHDR and CDR2 SFDVKD. CDR3: CATWGGANTGELFF. In DNA, the CDR3 is TGTGCCACCTGGGGGGGGGCGAACACCGGGGAGCTGTTTTTT.

This clonotype was observed a handful of times. This chain joins TRBV2 and TRBJ1-5; tentatively, D is TRBD1 (5 bases). CDR3 length: 13 amino acids. V lost 1 base and J lost 6, with 7 bases in between. The germline CDR1 and CDR2 sequences are SNHLY and FYNNEI. CDR3 nucleotides: TGTGCCAGCAGTGAAGTAACAGGTCAGCCCCAGCATTTT. Residues: CASSEVTGQPQHF.

The table lists this clonotype with many counts. The J gene is TRBJ1-6, the V gene TRBV6-1; unclear D gene. CDR1 and CDR2 from the germline V gene are MNHNS and SASEGT. CDR3 size: 16 residues. The V and J ends lost 6 bases and 7 bases respectively, with 19 bases between them. The CDR3 sequence: CASRTTVLIWNSPLHF. Here the CDR3 DNA reads TGTGCCAGCAGAACTACCGTCTTGATATGGAATTCACCCCTCCACTTT.

The rearrangement joins TRBV5-1 to TRBJ1-6; no clear D gene. The CDR3 runs 17 residues. Germline CDR1 SGHRS, CDR2 YFSETQ. With 1 base removed from V and 7 bases from J, the gap between germline ends came to 18 bases. Here the CDR3 DNA reads TGCGCCAGCAGCTTGAATTTTGCGGAACAGCTAAATTCACCCCTCCACTTT. It encodes CASSLNFAEQLNSPLHF.

This clonotype has a handful of counts. The chain combines TRBV30 with TRBJ2-1, with 14 bases identical to TRBD2. Trimming cost V 1 base and J 4 bases; bases outside gene matches: 3. Germline V gene data show CDR1 as GTSNPN and CDR2 as SVGIG (reference sequence). CDR3 length equals 16 residues. The CDR3, as DNA: TGTGCCTGGAGTGGGACTAGCGGGAGGTCATACAATGAGCAGTTCTTC. This encodes CAWSGTSGRSYNEQFF. The variable domain in full, completed from reference TRBV30 and TRBJ2-1, reads SQTIHQWPATLVQPVGSPLSLECTVEGTSNPNLYWYRQAAGRGLQLLFYSVGIGQISSEVPQNLSASRPQDRQFILSSKKLLLSDSGFYLCAWSGTSGRSYNEQFFGPGTRLTVL.

This clonotype was seen only a few times. The chain carries TRBV20-1 and TRBJ2-5; D possibly corresponds to TRBD2 (5 bases). V gave up 6 bases and J gave up 5 bases, with 19 bases separating them. Looked up from germline, CDR1 is DFQATT and CDR2 is SNEGSKA (reference sequence). The CDR3 runs 14 residues. The chain's CDR3 is CSAQTPTTGETQYF. CDR3 DNA: TGCAGTGCCCAGACACCCACTACGGGGGAGACCCAGTACTTC.

In this sample, this clonotype turned up a few times. J is TRBJ2-5 and V is TRBV2; D is undetermined. Trimming pared 6 bases from V and 3 bases from J, leaving 11 bases between. The germline gives CDR1 SNHLY, CDR2 FYNNEI. This CDR3 contains 13 residues. CDR3 amino acids: CASRGQSEETQYF. For the CDR3, the DNA is TGTGCCAGCAGGGGCCAGAGCGAAGAGACCCAGTACTTC.

This clonotype appeared a few times. The V and J genes are TRBV3-1 and TRBJ1-2; possibly TRBD1 for D (6 bases). The CDR3 runs 12 residues. The germline V and J ends were trimmed by 2 bases and 14 bases, with 15 bases remaining between them. From germline, CDR1 is LGHDT and CDR2 YNNKEL (reference sequence). The CDR3 loop is CASSQRAGVITF. In DNA, the CDR3 is TGTGCCAGCAGCCAACGTGCAGGGGTGATTACCTTC.